The 15 T cell receptor beta chains given below trace back to one sample, sequenced in a study of blood T cell repertoires in COVID-19. Generated by immunoSEQ multiplex PCR, the TCRdb table keeps only in-frame clones and is missing some. This sample has around 80,000 clones; roughly 82% occur once, and the top ten carry 10%. Material for sequencing was peripheral blood. The receptors here all came from a man aged 55 to 70 with acute or convalescent COVID-19.

The genes are TRBV2 and TRBJ2-1; TRBD1 matches at 8 bases. The germline V gene encodes CDR1 SNHLY and CDR2 FYNNEI. The CDR3 extends over 14 amino acids. V trimming: 4 bases; J trimming: 8 bases; junction bases outside the gene matches: 7. The CDR3 loop reads CASSGRTGIHEQFF. The DNA for the CDR3 is TGTGCCAGCAGTGGTAGGACAGGGATACATGAGCAGTTCTTC.

The chain has TRBV6-5 and TRBJ1-1; D is possibly TRBD1 (6 bases). The V and J ends lost 7 bases and 5 bases respectively, with 14 bases between them. The CDR3 sequence is 13 residues long. Looked up from germline, CDR1 is MNHEY and CDR2 is SVGAGI. The DNA for the CDR3 is TGTGCCAGCAAGGGGGTTGAGGTAACTGAAGCTTTCTTT. The encoded protein is CASKGVEVTEAFF.

The gene calls are TRBV19 and TRBJ1-1; 8 nucleotides align to TRBD1. Germline CDR1 LNHDA, CDR2 SQIVND (reference sequence). V shed 5 bases and J 1 base; nucleotides not matched to a gene: 3. The CDR3 totals 14 residues. CDR3 in amino acids: CASSRGTGNTEAFF. The DNA for the CDR3 is TGTGCCAGTAGTCGGGGGACAGGGAACACTGAAGCTTTCTTT.

This chain uses TRBV6-5 with TRBJ1-5; D call uncertain. V was pared by 6 bases and J by 0 bases, with 9 bases between. The CDR3 is made up of 14 amino acids. CDR1 MNHEY and CDR2 SVGAGI come from the germline V gene. CDR3 residues: CASRKLISNQPQHF. Here the CDR3 DNA reads TGTGCCAGCAGAAAACTAATTAGCAATCAGCCCCAGCATTTT.

The chain has TRBV7-6 and TRBJ2-7; D gene unclear. V lost 1 base, J lost 3 bases, and 7 bases lay in between. CDR1 is SGHVS and CDR2 is FNYEAQ in the germline V gene. This CDR3 is 13 amino acids long. The CDR3 DNA reads TGTGCCAGCAGCTTAGGGCAAAACTACGAGCAGTACTTC. Translation gives CASSLGQNYEQYF.

The V and J genes are TRBV27 and TRBJ1-6; no definite D call. The CDR3 loop spans 16 amino acids. CDR1 and CDR2 from the germline V gene are MNHEY and SMNVEV (reference sequence). Trimming pared 6 bases from V and 9 bases from J, leaving 21 bases between. Written as DNA, the CDR3 is TGTGCCAGCAGGGCGGGGAGCGGAATATGGGGTTCACCCCTCCACTTT. Amino acids: CASRAGSGIWGSPLHF.

The chain carries TRBV12-3 or TRBV12-4 and TRBJ1-1; maybe TRBD1 (6 bases). The CDR3 runs 13 residues. V was pared by 5 bases and J by 5 bases, with 12 bases between. In DNA form, the CDR3 reads TGTGCCAGCAGTGCCACAGGGAGAACTGAAGCTTTCTTT. Translating it yields CASSATGRTEAFF.

The chain has TRBV25-1 and TRBJ1-3; D is possibly TRBD1 (6 bases). Germline assignment: CDR1 MGHDK and CDR2 SYGVNS. The CDR3 is 15 residues long. Trimming cost V 3 bases and J 2 bases, with 11 bases left between them. The CDR3 DNA reads as TGTGCCAGCAGTGACCAAGGGGGGGCTGGAAACACCATATATTTT. As protein: CASSDQGGAGNTIYF.

The chain couples TRBV28 to TRBJ1-4, with unresolved D. This CDR3 spans 13 amino acids. Germline CDR1 MDHEN, CDR2 SYDVKM. V lost 5 bases, J lost 6 bases, and 10 bases lay in between. This CDR3 reads CASSPRPDEKLFF. The CDR3 bases are TGTGCCAGCAGTCCCCGTCCGGATGAAAAACTGTTTTTT. Using reference TRBV28 and TRBJ1-4 for the parts outside the CDR3, the full variable domain is DVKVTQSSRYLVKRTGEKVFLECVQDMDHENMFWYRQDPGLGLRLIYFSYDVKMKEKGDIPEGYSVSREKKERFSLILESASTNQTSMYLCASSPRPDEKLFFGSGTQLSVL.

The chain has TRBV27 and TRBJ2-1; 7 positions match TRBD2. The germline V gene encodes CDR1 MNHEY and CDR2 SMNVEV (reference sequence). The CDR3 runs 16 residues. After removal of 5 bases from V and 10 bases from J, the junction contained 17 bases not matched to a gene. CDR3 protein: CASSGTSLAANDEQFF. The CDR3 bases are TGTGCCAGCAGTGGAACCTCTCTAGCGGCAAATGACGAGCAGTTCTTC.

The rearrangement joins TRBV19 to TRBJ2-2, with TRBD2 matching over 14 bases. The junction had 3 bases not matched to a gene; V was cut back by 6 bases and J by 0 bases. CDR1 LNHDA and CDR2 SQIVND come from the germline V gene (reference sequence). The CDR3 totals 17 residues. As DNA, the CDR3 is TGTGCCAGTAGACGACTAGCGGGGGGGACGAACACCGGGGAGCTGTTTTTT. This codes for CASRRLAGGTNTGELFF. The variable domain in full, completed from reference TRBV19 and TRBJ2-2, reads DGGITQSPKYLFRKEGQNVTLSCEQNLNHDAMYWYRQDPGQGLRLIYYSQIVNDFQKGDIAEGYSVSREKKESFPLTVTSAQKNPTAFYLCASRRLAGGTNTGELFFGEGSRLTVL.

CDR3 loop: CASSSVNSNQPQHF. The CDR3 DNA reads as TGTGCCAGCAGTTCGGTGAATAGCAATCAGCCCCAGCATTTT. The rearrangement uses TRBV28 and TRBJ1-5; no reliable D call. CDR1 is MDHEN, CDR2 SYDVKM, per germline. This CDR3 has 14 residues. Trimming removed 4 bases from V and 0 bases from J, with 7 bases in between.

J is TRBJ1-2 and V is TRBV5-1; TRBD1 matches 9 bases. Looked up from germline, CDR1 is SGHRS and CDR2 is YFSETQ. V was pared by 4 bases and J by 8 bases, with 9 bases of the junction left unmatched. This CDR3 region has 14 residues. CDR3 sequence: CASSPQDRGKGYTF. The CDR3 bases are TGCGCCAGCAGCCCCCAGGACAGGGGAAAAGGCTACACCTTC.

The chain is built from TRBV5-4 and TRBJ2-2, with a tentative D call TRBD2 (6 bases). The CDR3 is made up of 16 amino acids. Germline CDR1 SGHNT, CDR2 YYREEE (reference sequence). V shed 4 bases and J shed 6 bases, with 19 bases lying between them. CDR3 sequence: CASSTAVARGAGELFF. Written as DNA, the CDR3 is TGTGCCAGCAGCACCGCGGTGGCGCGGGGAGCCGGGGAGCTGTTTTTT.

The J gene is TRBJ2-3, the V gene TRBV7-2; D is perhaps TRBD2 (5 bases). The germline gives CDR1 SGHTA, CDR2 FQGNSA. V shed 0 bases and J shed 5 bases, with 9 bases lying between them. The CDR3 contains 14 residues. The CDR3 here is CASSLAWAGDTQYF. For the CDR3, the DNA is TGTGCCAGCAGCTTAGCGTGGGCGGGAGATACGCAGTATTTT.